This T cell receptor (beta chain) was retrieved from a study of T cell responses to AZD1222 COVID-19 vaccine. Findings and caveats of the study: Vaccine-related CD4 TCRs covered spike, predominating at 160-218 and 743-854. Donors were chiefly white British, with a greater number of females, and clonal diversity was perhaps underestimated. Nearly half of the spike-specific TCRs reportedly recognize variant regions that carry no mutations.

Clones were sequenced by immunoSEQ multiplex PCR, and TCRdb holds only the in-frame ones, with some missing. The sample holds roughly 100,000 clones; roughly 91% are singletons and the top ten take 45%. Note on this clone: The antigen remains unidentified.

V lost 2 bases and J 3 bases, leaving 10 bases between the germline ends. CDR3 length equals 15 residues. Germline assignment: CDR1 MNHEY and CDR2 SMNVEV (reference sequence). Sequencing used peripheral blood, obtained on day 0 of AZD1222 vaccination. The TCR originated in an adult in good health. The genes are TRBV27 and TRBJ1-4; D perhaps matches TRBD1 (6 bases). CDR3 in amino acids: CASSLAGTPNEKLFF. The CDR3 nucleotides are TGTGCCAGCAGTTTAGCGGGGACACCTAATGAAAAACTGTTTTTT.